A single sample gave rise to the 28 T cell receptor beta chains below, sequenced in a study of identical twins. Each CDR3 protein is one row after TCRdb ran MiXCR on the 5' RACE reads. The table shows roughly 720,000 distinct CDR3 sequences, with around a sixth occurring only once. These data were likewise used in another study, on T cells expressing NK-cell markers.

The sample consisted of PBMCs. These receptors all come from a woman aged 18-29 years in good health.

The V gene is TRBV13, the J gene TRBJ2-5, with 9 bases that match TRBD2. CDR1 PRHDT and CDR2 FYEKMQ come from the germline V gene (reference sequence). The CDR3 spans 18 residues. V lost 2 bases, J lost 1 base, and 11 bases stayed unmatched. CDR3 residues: CASSLSTRAGGPQETQYF. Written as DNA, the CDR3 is TGTGCCAGCAGCTTATCGACGCGGGCGGGGGGGCCCCAAGAGACCCAGTACTTC. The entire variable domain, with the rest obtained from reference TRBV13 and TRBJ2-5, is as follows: AAGVIQSPRHLIKEKRETATLKCYPIPRHDTVYWYQQGPGQDPQFLISFYEKMQSDKGSIPDRFSAQQFSDYHSELNMSSLELGDSALYFCASSLSTRAGGPQETQYFGPGTRLLVL.

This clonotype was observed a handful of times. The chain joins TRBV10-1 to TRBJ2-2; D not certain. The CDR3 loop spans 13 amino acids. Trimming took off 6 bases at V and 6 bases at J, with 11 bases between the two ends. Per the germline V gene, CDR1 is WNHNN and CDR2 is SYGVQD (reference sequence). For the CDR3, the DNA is TGCGCCAGCAGCAGCAAAGTTTCCGGGGAGCTGTTTTTT. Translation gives CASSSKVSGELFF.

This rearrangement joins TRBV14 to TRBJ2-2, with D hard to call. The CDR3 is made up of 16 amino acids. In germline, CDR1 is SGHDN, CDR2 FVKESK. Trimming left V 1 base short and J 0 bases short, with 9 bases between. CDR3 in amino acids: CASSQGAVSNTGELFF. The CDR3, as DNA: TGTGCCAGCAGCCAAGGCGCCGTCTCGAACACCGGGGAGCTGTTTTTT. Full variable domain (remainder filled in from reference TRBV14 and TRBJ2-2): EAGVTQFPSHSVIEKGQTVTLRCDPISGHDNLYWYRRVMGKEIKFLLHFVKESKQDESGMPNNRFLAERTGGTYSTLKVQPAELEDSGVYFCASSQGAVSNTGELFFGEGSRLTVL.

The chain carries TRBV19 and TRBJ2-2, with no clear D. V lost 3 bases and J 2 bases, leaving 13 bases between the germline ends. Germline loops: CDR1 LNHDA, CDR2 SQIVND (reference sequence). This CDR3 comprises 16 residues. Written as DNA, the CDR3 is TGTGCCAGTAGTATGTATGGGATCTCAAACACCGGGGAGCTGTTTTTT. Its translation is CASSMYGISNTGELFF.

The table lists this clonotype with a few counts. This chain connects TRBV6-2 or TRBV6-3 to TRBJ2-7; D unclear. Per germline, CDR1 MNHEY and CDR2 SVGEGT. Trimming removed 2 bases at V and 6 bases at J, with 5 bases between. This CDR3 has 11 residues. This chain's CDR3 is CASSYITEQYF. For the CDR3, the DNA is TGTGCCAGCAGTTACATCACCGAGCAGTACTTC.

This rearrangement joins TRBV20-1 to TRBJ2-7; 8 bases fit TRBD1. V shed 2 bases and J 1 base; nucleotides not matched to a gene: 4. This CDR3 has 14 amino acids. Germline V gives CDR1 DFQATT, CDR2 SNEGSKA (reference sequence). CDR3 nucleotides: TGCAGTGCTAGACGGGGACAGGCTTCCTACGAGCAGTACTTC. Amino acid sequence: CSARRGQASYEQYF.

The CDR3 DNA reads TGTGCCAGCAGTTTATCGTCCGGGGCCTACGAGCAGTACTTC. Protein: CASSLSSGAYEQYF. V is TRBV27 and J is TRBJ2-7, with D perhaps matching TRBD2 (5 bases). V was clipped by 0 bases and J by 2 bases, with 8 bases between them. The germline V gene has CDR1 MNHEY and CDR2 SMNVEV (reference sequence). The CDR3 consists of 14 residues.

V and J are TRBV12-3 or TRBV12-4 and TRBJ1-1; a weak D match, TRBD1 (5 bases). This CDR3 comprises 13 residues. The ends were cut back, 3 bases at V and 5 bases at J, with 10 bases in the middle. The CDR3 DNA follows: TGTGCCAGCAGTTTCCGGGGGGAGACTGAAGCTTTCTTT. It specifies CASSFRGETEAFF.

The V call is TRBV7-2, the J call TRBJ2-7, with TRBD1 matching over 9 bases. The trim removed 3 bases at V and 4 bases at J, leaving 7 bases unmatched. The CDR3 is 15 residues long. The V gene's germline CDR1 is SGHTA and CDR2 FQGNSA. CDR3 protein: CASSFEPGQGYEQYF. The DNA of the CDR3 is TGTGCCAGCAGCTTCGAACCGGGACAGGGTTACGAGCAGTACTTC.

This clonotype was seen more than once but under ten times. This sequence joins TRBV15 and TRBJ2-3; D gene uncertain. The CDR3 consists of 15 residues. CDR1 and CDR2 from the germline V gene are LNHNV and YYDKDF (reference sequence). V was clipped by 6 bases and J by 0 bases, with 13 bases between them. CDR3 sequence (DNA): TGTGCCACCAGGGCAGGCCGGGCTAGCACAGATACGCAGTATTTT. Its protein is CATRAGRASTDTQYF.

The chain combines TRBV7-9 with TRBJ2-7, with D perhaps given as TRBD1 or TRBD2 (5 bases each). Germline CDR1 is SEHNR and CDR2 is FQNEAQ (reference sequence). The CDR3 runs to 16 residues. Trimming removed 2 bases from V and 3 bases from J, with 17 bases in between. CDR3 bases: TGTGCCAGCAGCTTATGGTATGGGGGTAGTAGCTACGAGCAGTACTTC. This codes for CASSLWYGGSSYEQYF.

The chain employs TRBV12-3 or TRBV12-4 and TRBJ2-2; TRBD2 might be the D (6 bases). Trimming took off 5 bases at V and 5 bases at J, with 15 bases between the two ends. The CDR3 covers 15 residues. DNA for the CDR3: TGTGCCAGCAGTCGGAGGGGTAGCAGTACCGGGGAGCTGTTTTTT. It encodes CASSRRGSSTGELFF.

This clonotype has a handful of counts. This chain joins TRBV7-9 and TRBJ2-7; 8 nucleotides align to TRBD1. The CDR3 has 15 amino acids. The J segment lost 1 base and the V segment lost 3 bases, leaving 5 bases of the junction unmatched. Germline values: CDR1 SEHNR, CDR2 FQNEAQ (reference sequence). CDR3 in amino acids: CASSLRTGKSYEQYF. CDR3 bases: TGTGCCAGCAGCTTGAGGACAGGGAAGTCCTACGAGCAGTACTTC.

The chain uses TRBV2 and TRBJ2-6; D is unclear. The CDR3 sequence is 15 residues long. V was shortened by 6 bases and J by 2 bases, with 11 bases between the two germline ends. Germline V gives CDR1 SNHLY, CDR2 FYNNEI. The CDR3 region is CASSPNSPGANVLTF. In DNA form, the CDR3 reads TGTGCCAGCAGCCCCAATTCTCCTGGGGCCAACGTCCTGACTTTC.

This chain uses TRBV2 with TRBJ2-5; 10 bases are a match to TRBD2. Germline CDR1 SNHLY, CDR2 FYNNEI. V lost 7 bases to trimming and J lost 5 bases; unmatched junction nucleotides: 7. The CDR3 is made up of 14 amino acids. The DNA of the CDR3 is TGTGCCAGCACCTTTACTAGCGGGATGGAGACCCAGTACTTC. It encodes CASTFTSGMETQYF.

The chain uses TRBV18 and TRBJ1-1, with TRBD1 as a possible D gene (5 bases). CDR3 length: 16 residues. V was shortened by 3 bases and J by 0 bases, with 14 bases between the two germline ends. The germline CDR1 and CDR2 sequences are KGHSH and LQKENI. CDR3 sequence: CASSPRGTPMNTEAFF. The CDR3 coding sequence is TGTGCCAGCTCACCCCGGGGCACACCGATGAACACTGAAGCTTTCTTT.

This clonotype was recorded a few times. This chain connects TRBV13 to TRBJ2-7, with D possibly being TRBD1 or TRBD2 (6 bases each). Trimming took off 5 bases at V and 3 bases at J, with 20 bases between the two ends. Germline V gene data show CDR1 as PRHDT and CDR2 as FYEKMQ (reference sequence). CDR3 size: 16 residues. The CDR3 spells CASSQQGSGGFYEQYF. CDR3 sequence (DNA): TGTGCCAGCAGCCAACAGGGTTCCGGGGGATTCTACGAGCAGTACTTC.

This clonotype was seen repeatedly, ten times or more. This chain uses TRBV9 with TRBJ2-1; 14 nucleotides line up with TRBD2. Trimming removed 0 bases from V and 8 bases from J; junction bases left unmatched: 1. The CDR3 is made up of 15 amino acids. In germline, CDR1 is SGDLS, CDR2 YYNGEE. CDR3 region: CASSVGGLAGDEQFF. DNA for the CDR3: TGTGCCAGCAGCGTAGGGGGACTAGCGGGGGATGAGCAGTTCTTC.

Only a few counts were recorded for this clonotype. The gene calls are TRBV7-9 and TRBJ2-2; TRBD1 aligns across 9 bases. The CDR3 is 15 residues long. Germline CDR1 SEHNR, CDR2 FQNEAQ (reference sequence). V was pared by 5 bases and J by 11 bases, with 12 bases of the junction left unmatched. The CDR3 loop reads CASSLRRDRDLELFF. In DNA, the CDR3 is TGTGCCAGCAGCCTGAGAAGGGACAGGGATCTTGAGCTGTTTTTT.

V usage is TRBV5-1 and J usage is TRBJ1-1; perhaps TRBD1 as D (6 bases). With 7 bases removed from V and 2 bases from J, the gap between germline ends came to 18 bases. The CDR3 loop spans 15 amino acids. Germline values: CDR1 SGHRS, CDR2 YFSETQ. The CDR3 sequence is CASRGGTNVNTEAFF. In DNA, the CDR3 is TGCGCCAGCCGAGGGGGGACCAACGTAAACACTGAAGCTTTCTTT.

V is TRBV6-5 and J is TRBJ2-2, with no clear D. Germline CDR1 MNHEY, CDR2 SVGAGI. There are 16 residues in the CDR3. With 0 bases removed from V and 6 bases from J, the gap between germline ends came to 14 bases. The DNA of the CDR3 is TGTGCCAGCAGTTACTCGAAGGTCCATACACCCGGGGAGCTGTTTTTT. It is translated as CASSYSKVHTPGELFF.

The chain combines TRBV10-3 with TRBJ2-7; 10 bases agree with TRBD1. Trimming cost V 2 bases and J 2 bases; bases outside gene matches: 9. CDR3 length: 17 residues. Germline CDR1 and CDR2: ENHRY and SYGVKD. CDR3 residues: CAISEASGTGATYEQYF. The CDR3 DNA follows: TGTGCCATCAGTGAGGCGTCCGGGACAGGGGCAACCTACGAGCAGTACTTC.

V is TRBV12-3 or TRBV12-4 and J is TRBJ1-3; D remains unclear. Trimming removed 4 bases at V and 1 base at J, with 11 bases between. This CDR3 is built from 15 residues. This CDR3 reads CASSWRVASGNTIYF. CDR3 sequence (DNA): TGTGCCAGCAGTTGGCGCGTAGCTTCTGGAAACACCATATATTTT.

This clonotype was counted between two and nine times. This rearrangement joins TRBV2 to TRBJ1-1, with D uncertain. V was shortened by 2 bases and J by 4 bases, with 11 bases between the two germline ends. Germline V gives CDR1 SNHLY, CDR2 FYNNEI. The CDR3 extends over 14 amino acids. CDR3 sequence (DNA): TGTGCCAGCAGTGAATGGGTCAGCCTCACTGAAGCTTTCTTT. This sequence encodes CASSEWVSLTEAFF. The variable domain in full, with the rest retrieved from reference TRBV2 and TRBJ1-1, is EPEVTQTPSHQVTQMGQEVILRCVPISNHLYFYWYRQILGQKVEFLVSFYNNEISEKSEIFDDQFSVERPDGSNFTLKIRSTKLEDSAMYFCASSEWVSLTEAFFGQGTRLTVV.

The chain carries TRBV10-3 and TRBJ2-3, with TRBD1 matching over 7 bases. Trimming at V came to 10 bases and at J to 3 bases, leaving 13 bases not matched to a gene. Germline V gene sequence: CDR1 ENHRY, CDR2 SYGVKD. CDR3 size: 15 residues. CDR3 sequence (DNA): TGTGCCACGACAAACCGGGACAGAACTACAGATACGCAGTATTTT. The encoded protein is CATTNRDRTTDTQYF.

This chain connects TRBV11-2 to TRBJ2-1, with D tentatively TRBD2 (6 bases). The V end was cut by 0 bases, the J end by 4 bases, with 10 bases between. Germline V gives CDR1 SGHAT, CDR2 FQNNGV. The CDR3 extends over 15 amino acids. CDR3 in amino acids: CASSLDGGNYNEQFF. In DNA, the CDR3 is TGTGCCAGCAGCTTAGATGGGGGGAATTACAATGAGCAGTTCTTC.

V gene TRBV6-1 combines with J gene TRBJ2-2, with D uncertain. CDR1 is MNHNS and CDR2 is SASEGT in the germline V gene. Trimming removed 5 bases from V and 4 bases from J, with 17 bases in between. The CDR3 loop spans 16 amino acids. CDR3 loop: CASSPVSVEVTGELFF. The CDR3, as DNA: TGTGCCAGCAGTCCCGTTAGTGTCGAGGTCACCGGGGAGCTGTTTTTT.

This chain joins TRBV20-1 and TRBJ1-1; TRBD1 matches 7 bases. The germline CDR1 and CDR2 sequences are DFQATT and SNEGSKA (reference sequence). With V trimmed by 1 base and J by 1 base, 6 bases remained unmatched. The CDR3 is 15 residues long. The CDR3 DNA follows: TGCAGTGCTAGAGTGGTACAGGGGCGGAACACTGAAGCTTTCTTT. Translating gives CSARVVQGRNTEAFF.